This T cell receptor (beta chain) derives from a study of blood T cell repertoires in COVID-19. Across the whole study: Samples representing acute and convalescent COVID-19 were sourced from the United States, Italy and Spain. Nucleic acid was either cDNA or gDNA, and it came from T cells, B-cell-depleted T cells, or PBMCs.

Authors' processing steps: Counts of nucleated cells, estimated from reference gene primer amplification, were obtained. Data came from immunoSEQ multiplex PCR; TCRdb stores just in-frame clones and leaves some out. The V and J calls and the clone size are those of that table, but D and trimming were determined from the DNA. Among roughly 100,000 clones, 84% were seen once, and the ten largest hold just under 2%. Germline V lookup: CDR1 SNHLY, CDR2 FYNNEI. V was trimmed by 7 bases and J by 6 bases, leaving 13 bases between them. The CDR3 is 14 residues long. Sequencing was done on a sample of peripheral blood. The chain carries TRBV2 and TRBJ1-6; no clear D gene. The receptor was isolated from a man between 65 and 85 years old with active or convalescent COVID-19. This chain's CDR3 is CASMRGVLNSPLHF. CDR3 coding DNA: TGTGCCAGCATGCGGGGAGTGCTTAATTCACCCCTCCACTTT. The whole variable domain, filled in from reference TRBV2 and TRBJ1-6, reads EPEVTQTPSHQVTQMGQEVILRCVPISNHLYFYWYRQILGQKVEFLVSFYNNEISEKSEIFDDQFSVERPDGSNFTLKIRSTKLEDSAMYFCASMRGVLNSPLHFGNGTRLTVT.